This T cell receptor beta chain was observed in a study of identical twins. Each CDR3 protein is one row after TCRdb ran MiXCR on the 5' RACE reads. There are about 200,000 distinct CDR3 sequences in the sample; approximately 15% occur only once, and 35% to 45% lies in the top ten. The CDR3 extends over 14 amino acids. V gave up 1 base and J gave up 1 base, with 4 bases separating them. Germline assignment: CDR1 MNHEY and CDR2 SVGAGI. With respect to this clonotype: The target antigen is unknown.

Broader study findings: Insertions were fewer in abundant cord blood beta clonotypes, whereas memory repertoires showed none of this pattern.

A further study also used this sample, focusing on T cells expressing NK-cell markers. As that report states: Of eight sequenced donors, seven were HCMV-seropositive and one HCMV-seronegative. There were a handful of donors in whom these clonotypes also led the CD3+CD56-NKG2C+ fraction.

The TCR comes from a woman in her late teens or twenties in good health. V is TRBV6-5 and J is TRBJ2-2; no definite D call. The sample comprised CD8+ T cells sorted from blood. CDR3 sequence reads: CASSYYRNTGELFF. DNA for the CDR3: TGTGCCAGCAGTTACTATAGGAACACCGGGGAGCTGTTTTTT.